A selection of T cell receptor beta chains follows, all from one sample in a study of radiation and T cells in renal cell carcinoma. Sequencing used immunoSEQ multiplex PCR; TCRdb keeps in-frame clones, though not all of them. The data contain about 78,000 clones, nearly 90% of them singletons. The sample consisted of blood, taken from a patient whose treatment included radiotherapy and nephrectomy. These receptors were taken from a woman in her 70s with renal cell carcinoma. The CDR3 runs from the conserved cysteine through the conserved F or W. The D gene is left open where the match is weak. Size is omitted from some rows. Given values are once, few, many or a class for expanded clones.

size: -
J: TRBJ1-5
D: TRBD1
V: TRBV28
CDR3: CASSLHPNLSGGILKPQHF
DNA: TGTGCCAGCAGTTTACATCCCAACTTGTCAGGGGGCATCCTAAAGCCCCAGCATTTT

size: -
J: TRBJ1-2
D: -
V: TRBV27
CDR3: CASRPGTANYGYTF
DNA: TGTGCCAGCAGACCCGGGACGGCCAACTATGGCTACACCTTC

size: -
J: TRBJ1-1
D: TRBD1
V: TRBV5-6
CDR3: CASSFGQGGFNTEAFF
DNA: TGTGCCAGCAGTTTTGGACAGGGAGGTTTTAACACTGAAGCTTTCTTT

size: few
J: TRBJ1-4
D: -
V: TRBV21-1
CDR3: CASSARKLEKLFF
DNA: TGTGCCAGCAGCGCCCGGAAACTTGAAAAACTGTTTTTT

size: -
J: TRBJ1-1
D: -
V: TRBV6-1
CDR3: CASSSAQGGNTEAFF
DNA: TGTGCCAGCAGTTCTGCTCAGGGTGGGAACACTGAAGCTTTCTTT

size: -
J: TRBJ2-1
D: TRBD2
V: TRBV9
CDR3: CASSVEASGGLAYNEQFF
DNA: TGTGCCAGCAGCGTAGAGGCTAGCGGGGGCCTCGCCTACAATGAGCAGTTCTTC

size: -
J: TRBJ2-3
D: -
V: TRBV5-1
CDR3: CASSLGVAGAERTQYF
DNA: TGCGCCAGCAGCTTGGGGGTCGCGGGGGCCGAAAGGACGCAGTATTTT

size: few
J: TRBJ1-1
D: -
V: TRBV11-3
CDR3: CASSLGGVTEAFF
DNA: TGTGCCAGCAGCTTAGGAGGGGTTACTGAAGCTTTCTTT

size: -
J: TRBJ1-1
D: -
V: TRBV5-5
CDR3: CASSLAAGATPNKQNTEAFF
DNA: TGTGCCAGCAGCTTGGCGGCAGGGGCTACCCCTAATAAGCAGAACACTGAAGCTTTCTTT

size: once
J: TRBJ1-1
D: TRBD1
V: TRBV11-2
CDR3: CASRERTGTGGLHTEAFF
DNA: TGTGCCAGCAGAGAACGCACCGGGACAGGGGGGTTACACACTGAAGCTTTCTTT

size: -
J: TRBJ2-4
D: -
V: TRBV28
CDR3: CASSLRPALAKNIQYF
DNA: TGTGCCAGCAGTTTAAGGCCGGCCCTAGCCAAAAACATTCAGTACTTC

size: -
J: TRBJ1-4
D: TRBD1
V: TRBV7-9
CDR3: CASSSGQGGEKLFF
DNA: TGTGCCAGCAGCTCGGGACAGGGAGGCGAAAAACTGTTTTTT

size: once
J: TRBJ2-2
D: -
V: TRBV7-2
CDR3: CASSLVASQYTGELFF
DNA: TGTGCCAGCAGCTTAGTAGCCAGTCAATACACCGGGGAGCTGTTTTTT

size: -
J: TRBJ2-7
D: TRBD1
V: TRBV6-1
CDR3: CASIIQGKGDEQYF
DNA: TGTGCCAGCATTATACAGGGGAAAGGAGACGAGCAGTACTTC

size: -
J: TRBJ2-7
D: -
V: TRBV29-1
CDR3: CSVEDLTGRSEQYF
DNA: TGCAGCGTTGAAGACCTAACGGGCCGGAGCGAGCAGTACTTC

size: -
J: TRBJ2-5
D: -
V: TRBV7-2
CDR3: CASSLVSLETQYF
DNA: TGTGCCAGCAGCTTAGTTAGCCTGGAGACCCAGTACTTC

size: few
J: TRBJ1-6
D: TRBD1
V: TRBV30
CDR3: CAWSVQGTGVSPLHF
DNA: TGTGCCTGGAGTGTACAGGGGACAGGGGTTTCACCCCTCCACTTT

size: -
J: TRBJ1-1
D: -
V: TRBV6-5
CDR3: CASSLTRNTEAFF
DNA: TGTGCCAGCAGTTTAACCAGGAACACTGAAGCTTTCTTT

size: -
J: TRBJ1-2
D: -
V: TRBV9
CDR3: CASSVATWTVGGYTF
DNA: TGTGCCAGCAGCGTAGCTACATGGACAGTTGGGGGCTACACCTTC

size: -
J: TRBJ2-7
D: TRBD1
V: TRBV5-1
CDR3: CASSFDRVTGVEQYF
DNA: TGCGCCAGCAGCTTCGACAGGGTCACAGGCGTCGAGCAGTACTTC

size: -
J: TRBJ2-4
D: -
V: TRBV30
CDR3: CAWSLTSALAKNIQYF
DNA: TGTGCCTGGAGTCTCACGTCAGCCTTAGCCAAAAACATTCAGTACTTC

size: -
J: TRBJ1-1
D: -
V: TRBV6-1
CDR3: CASSATQGPTEAFF
DNA: TGTGCCAGCAGTGCAACACAGGGACCCACTGAAGCTTTCTTT

size: -
J: TRBJ2-5
D: -
V: TRBV5-1
CDR3: CASSLGAPSRYQETQYF
DNA: TGCGCCAGCAGCTTGGGGGCCCCCTCAAGGTACCAAGAGACCCAGTACTTC

size: -
J: TRBJ1-1
D: -
V: TRBV19
CDR3: CASSIGLLNTEAFF
DNA: TGTGCCAGTAGTATAGGACTGTTGAACACTGAAGCTTTCTTT

size: -
J: TRBJ2-5
D: TRBD1
V: TRBV7-9
CDR3: CASSSNRGRASLSGETQYF
DNA: TGTGCCAGCAGCTCAAACAGGGGGCGGGCTTCTCTTAGTGGGGAGACCCAGTACTTC

size: -
J: TRBJ2-3
D: TRBD1
V: TRBV18
CDR3: CASSAPGQSTDTQYF
DNA: TGTGCCAGCTCAGCCCCGGGACAGAGCACAGATACGCAGTATTTT

size: -
J: TRBJ1-4
D: -
V: TRBV5-1
CDR3: CASSLGGRYNEKLFF
DNA: TGCGCCAGCAGCTTGGGGGGCAGGTATAATGAAAAACTGTTTTTT

size: -
J: TRBJ2-5
D: -
V: TRBV6-5
CDR3: CASSSGWGDGQETQYF
DNA: TGTGCCAGCAGTTCCGGCTGGGGGGACGGTCAAGAGACCCAGTACTTC

size: few
J: TRBJ2-7
D: -
V: TRBV9
CDR3: CASSRSSDEQYF
DNA: TGTGCCAGCAGCCGGTCGTCCGACGAGCAGTACTTC

size: few
J: TRBJ1-2
D: TRBD1
V: TRBV6-6
CDR3: CASGTVMLYGYTF
DNA: TGTGCCAGCGGGACAGTGATGCTTTATGGCTACACCTTC

size: -
J: TRBJ1-4
D: TRBD1
V: TRBV5-1
CDR3: CASSYYRGSANEKLFF
DNA: TGCGCCAGCAGTTATTACAGGGGGTCGGCGAATGAAAAACTGTTTTTT

size: -
J: TRBJ2-5
D: -
V: TRBV4-2
CDR3: CASSQEDIGGRETQYF
DNA: TGTGCCAGCAGCCAAGAAGATATCGGGGGTCGAGAGACCCAGTACTTC

size: -
J: TRBJ1-3
D: -
V: TRBV9
CDR3: CASSVGYSGNTIYF
DNA: TGTGCCAGCAGCGTAGGGTACTCTGGAAACACCATATATTTT

size: -
J: TRBJ2-5
D: TRBD1
V: TRBV30
CDR3: CAWSGTGGLETQYF
DNA: TGTGCCTGGAGTGGGACAGGGGGGTTGGAGACCCAGTACTTC

size: -
J: TRBJ2-2
D: -
V: TRBV11-3
CDR3: CASSLYATGELFF
DNA: TGTGCCAGCAGCTTATATGCAACCGGGGAGCTGTTTTTT

size: once
J: TRBJ2-1
D: -
V: TRBV2
CDR3: CASRLDRAGNEQFF
DNA: TGTGCCAGCAGGCTGGACCGAGCCGGCAATGAGCAGTTCTTC

size: -
J: TRBJ1-1
D: -
V: TRBV11-2
CDR3: CASSLVDEAFF
DNA: TGTGCCAGCAGCTTGGTGGATGAAGCTTTCTTT

size: -
J: TRBJ1-1
D: TRBD1
V: TRBV27
CDR3: CASSSRGENTEAFF
DNA: TGTGCCAGCAGTTCCAGGGGGGAGAACACTGAAGCTTTCTTT

size: few
J: TRBJ1-1
D: -
V: TRBV25-1
CDR3: CASRNTEAFF
DNA: TGTGCCAGCAGGAACACTGAAGCTTTCTTT

size: -
J: TRBJ2-5
D: -
V: TRBV29-1
CDR3: CSVAQETQYF
DNA: TGCAGCGTTGCTCAAGAGACCCAGTACTTC

size: -
J: TRBJ1-4
D: TRBD1
V: TRBV5-1
CDR3: CASSLGQGTEKLFF
DNA: TGCGCCAGCAGCCTCGGACAGGGGACTGAAAAACTGTTTTTT

size: -
J: TRBJ1-6
D: -
V: TRBV30
CDR3: CAWSVGNRKLSPLHF
DNA: TGTGCCTGGAGTGTTGGGAATAGGAAATTATCACCCCTCCACTTT

size: few
J: TRBJ1-5
D: -
V: TRBV28
CDR3: CASIAGWNQPQHF
DNA: TGTGCCAGCATCGCAGGGTGGAATCAGCCCCAGCATTTT